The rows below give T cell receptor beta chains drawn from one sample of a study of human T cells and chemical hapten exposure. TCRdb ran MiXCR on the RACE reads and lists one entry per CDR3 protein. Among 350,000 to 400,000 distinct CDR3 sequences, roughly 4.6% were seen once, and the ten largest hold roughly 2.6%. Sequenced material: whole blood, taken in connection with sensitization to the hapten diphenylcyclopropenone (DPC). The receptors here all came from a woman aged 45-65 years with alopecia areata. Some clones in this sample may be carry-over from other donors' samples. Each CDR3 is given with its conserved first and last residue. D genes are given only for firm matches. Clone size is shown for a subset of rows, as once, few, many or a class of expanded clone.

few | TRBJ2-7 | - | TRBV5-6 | CASSLGDIHEQYF | TGTGCCAGCAGCTTGGGGGATATCCACGAGCAGTACTTC
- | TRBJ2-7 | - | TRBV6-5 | CASSSNPDKSQYF | TGTGCCAGCAGTTCGAACCCCGACAAATCGCAGTACTTC
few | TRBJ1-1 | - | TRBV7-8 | CASSFGPRTEAFF | TGTGCCAGCAGCTTTGGTCCTCGCACTGAAGCTTTCTTT
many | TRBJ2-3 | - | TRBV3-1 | CASSQSSAATDTQYF | TGTGCCAGCAGCCAGTCTAGCGCCGCCACAGATACGCAGTATTTT
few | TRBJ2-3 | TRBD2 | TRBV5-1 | CASSPISGGLRTDTQYF | TGCGCCAGCAGCCCAATAAGCGGGGGTTTACGGACAGATACGCAGTATTTT
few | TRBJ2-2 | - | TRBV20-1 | CSARVSGGELFF | TGCAGTGCTAGGGTCTCAGGCGGGGAGCTGTTTTTT
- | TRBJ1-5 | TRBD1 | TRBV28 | CASDRGNQPQHF | TGTGCCTCCGACAGGGGGAACCAGCCCCAGCATTTT
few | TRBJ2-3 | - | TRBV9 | CASSVAPTGRTDTQYF | TGTGCCAGCAGCGTAGCTCCAACAGGGCGAACAGATACGCAGTATTTT
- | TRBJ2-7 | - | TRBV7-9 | CASSLAHGWPYEQYF | TGTGCCAGCAGCTTAGCGCATGGGTGGCCCTACGAGCAGTACTTC
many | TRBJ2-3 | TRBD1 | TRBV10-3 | CAIRQGAWGDTQYF | TGTGCCATCAGACAGGGGGCTTGGGGGGATACGCAGTATTTT
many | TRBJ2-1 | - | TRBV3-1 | CASSGLELEQFF | TGTGCCAGCAGCGGGCTAGAGTTGGAGCAGTTCTTC
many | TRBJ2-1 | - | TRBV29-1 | CSGVGTTYNEQFF | TGCAGCGGTGTAGGGACCACCTACAATGAGCAGTTCTTC
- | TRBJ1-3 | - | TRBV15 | CATSREIGNTIYF | TGTGCCACCAGCAGAGAAATCGGAAACACCATATATTTT
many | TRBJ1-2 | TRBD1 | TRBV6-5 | CASSSPGTVNYGYTF | TGTGCCAGCAGTTCGCCGGGGACAGTTAACTATGGCTACACCTTC
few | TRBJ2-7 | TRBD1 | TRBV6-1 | CASSRTGGADEQYF | TGTGCCAGCAGTCGGACAGGGGGCGCGGACGAGCAGTACTTC
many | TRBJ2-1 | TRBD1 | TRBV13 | CASGAPGTGVNEQFF | TGTGCCAGCGGCGCCCCCGGGACAGGGGTCAATGAGCAGTTCTTC
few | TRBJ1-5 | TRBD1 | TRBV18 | CASSPQPQSGGNHQPQHF | TGTGCCAGCTCACCCCAACCCCAATCAGGGGGCAACCATCAGCCCCAGCATTTT
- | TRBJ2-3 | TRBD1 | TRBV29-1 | CSVEDQGASTDTQYF | TGCAGCGTTGAAGATCAGGGGGCCAGCACAGATACGCAGTATTTT
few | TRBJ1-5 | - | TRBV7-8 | CASSLTGQGFSNQPQHF | TGTGCCAGCAGCTTGACAGGTCAAGGGTTTAGCAATCAGCCCCAGCATTTT
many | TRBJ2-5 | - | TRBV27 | CASSLGWGETQYF | TGTGCCAGCAGTTTAGGTTGGGGAGAGACCCAGTACTTC
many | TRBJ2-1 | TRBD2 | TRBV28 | CASRTSGNEQFF | TGTGCCAGCAGGACTAGCGGCAATGAGCAGTTCTTC
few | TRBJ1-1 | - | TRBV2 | CASSGSFEGRDTEAFF | TGTGCCAGCAGTGGATCTTTTGAGGGGAGAGACACTGAAGCTTTCTTT
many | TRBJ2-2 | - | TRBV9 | CASSAGFTGELFF | TGTGCCAGCAGCGCCGGGTTCACCGGGGAGCTGTTTTTT
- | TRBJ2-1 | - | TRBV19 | CASSINSGYNEQFF | TGTGCCAGTAGTATAAACAGCGGCTACAATGAGCAGTTCTTC
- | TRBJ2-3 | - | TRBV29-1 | CSVVGGGLTDTQYF | TGCAGCGTTGTAGGTGGGGGACTGACAGATACGCAGTATTTT
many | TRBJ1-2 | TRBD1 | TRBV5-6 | CASIYGTGVGYGYTF | TGTGCCAGCATCTATGGGACAGGGGTTGGGTATGGCTACACCTTC
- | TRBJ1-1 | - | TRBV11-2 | CASSPGRYEAFF | TGTGCCAGCAGTCCGGGACGGTATGAAGCTTTCTTT
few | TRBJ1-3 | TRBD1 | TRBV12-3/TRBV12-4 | CASSSLDRVDTIYF | TGTGCCAGCAGTTCCCTCGACAGGGTGGACACCATATATTTT
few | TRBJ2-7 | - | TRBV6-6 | CASSYSGESSYEQYF | TGTGCCAGCAGTTACTCTGGCGAGAGCTCCTACGAGCAGTACTTC
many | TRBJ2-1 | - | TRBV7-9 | CASSRGPGGYF | TGTGCCAGCAGCAGGGGACCCGGTGGTTACTTC
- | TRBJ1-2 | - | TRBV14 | CASSPRGQPDRYTF | TGTGCCAGCAGCCCACGCGGGCAGCCTGATCGCTACACCTTC
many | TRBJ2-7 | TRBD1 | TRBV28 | CASIRQGAGEQYF | TGTGCCAGCATCCGTCAGGGGGCGGGCGAGCAGTACTTC
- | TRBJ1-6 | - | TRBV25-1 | CASGGADNSPLHF | TGTGCCAGCGGCGGGGCCGATAATTCACCCCTCCACTTT
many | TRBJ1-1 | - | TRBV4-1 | CASSQTTATGNTEAFF | TGCGCCAGCAGCCAAACCACTGCTACCGGGAACACTGAAGCTTTCTTT
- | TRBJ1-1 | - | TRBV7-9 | CASSLGRWAGTEAFF | TGTGCCAGCAGCTTAGGCCGCTGGGCAGGGACTGAAGCTTTCTTT
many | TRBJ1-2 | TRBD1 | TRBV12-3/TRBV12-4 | CASSWTGAAYTF | TGTGCCAGCAGCTGGACAGGGGCGGCCTACACCTTC
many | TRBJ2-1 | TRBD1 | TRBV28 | CASFSDRGYNEQFF | TGTGCCAGCTTCTCCGACAGGGGCTACAATGAGCAGTTCTTC
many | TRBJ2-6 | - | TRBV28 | CASSTRRRGAGANVLTF | TGTGCCAGCAGTACAAGGCGCAGGGGAGCTGGGGCCAACGTCCTGACTTTC
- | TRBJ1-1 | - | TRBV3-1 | CASSRSGVSWTTEAFF | TGTGCCAGCAGCCGCTCAGGGGTCAGTTGGACCACTGAAGCTTTCTTT
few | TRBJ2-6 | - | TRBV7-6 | CASSPRQASSGANVLTF | TGTGCCAGCAGCCCCCGGCAGGCAAGCTCTGGGGCCAACGTCCTGACTTTC
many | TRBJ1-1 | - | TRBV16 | CASSQSGREAFF | TGTGCCAGCAGCCAATCCGGGCGTGAAGCTTTCTTT
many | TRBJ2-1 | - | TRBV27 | CASSRTWDNEQFF | TGTGCCAGCTCCCGGACCTGGGACAATGAGCAGTTCTTC
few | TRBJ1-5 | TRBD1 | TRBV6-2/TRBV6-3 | CASTSPQGAGYQPQHF | TGTGCCAGCACTTCCCCTCAGGGGGCAGGGTATCAGCCCCAGCATTTT
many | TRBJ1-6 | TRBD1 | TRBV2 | CASRDRTGGSPLHF | TGTGCCAGCAGGGACAGGACAGGGGGTTCACCCCTCCACTTT
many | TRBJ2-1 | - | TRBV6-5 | CASSLSKRNEQFF | TGTGCCAGTTCCCTGTCAAAAAGGAATGAGCAGTTCTTC
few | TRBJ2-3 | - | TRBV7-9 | CASSIDSTDTQYF | TGTGCCAGCAGCATTGACAGCACAGATACGCAGTATTTT
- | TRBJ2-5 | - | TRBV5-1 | CASSNLDRETQYF | TGCGCCAGCAGCAACCTGGACAGAGAGACCCAGTACTTC
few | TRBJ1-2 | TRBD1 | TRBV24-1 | CATSDPGTGISFYGYTF | TGTGCCACCAGTGATCCCGGGACAGGGATTAGTTTCTATGGCTACACCTTC
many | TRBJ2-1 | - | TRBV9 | CASSVGPPLYNEQFF | TGTGCCAGCAGCGTAGGGCCACCTCTCTACAATGAGCAGTTCTTC
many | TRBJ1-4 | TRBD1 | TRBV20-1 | CSARRNRGFATNEKLFF | TGCAGTGCTAGAAGGAACAGGGGGTTTGCAACTAATGAAAAACTGTTTTTT